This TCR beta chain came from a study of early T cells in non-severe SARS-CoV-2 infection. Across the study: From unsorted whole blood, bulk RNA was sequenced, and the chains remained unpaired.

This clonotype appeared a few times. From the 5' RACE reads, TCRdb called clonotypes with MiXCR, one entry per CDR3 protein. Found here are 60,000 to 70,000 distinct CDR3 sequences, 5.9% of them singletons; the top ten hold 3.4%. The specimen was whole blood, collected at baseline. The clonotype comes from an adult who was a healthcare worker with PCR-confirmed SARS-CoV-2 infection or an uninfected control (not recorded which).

The DNA for the CDR3 is TGTGCCAGCAGCATCGGACAGAGAGAAGCTTTCTTT. Translated: CASSIGQREAFF. The chain combines TRBV11-2 with TRBJ1-1; TRBD1 is a possible D gene (6 bases). The CDR3 is 12 residues long. Germline values: CDR1 SGHAT, CDR2 FQNNGV. V lost 5 bases to trimming and J lost 8 bases, with 12 bases between them.